Each of the 11 T cell receptor beta chains below was sequenced from the same sample in a study of blood T cell repertoires in COVID-19. Clones were sequenced by immunoSEQ multiplex PCR, and TCRdb holds only the in-frame ones, with some missing. The sample records about 170,000 clones, 75% to 90% being singletons. Sequenced input: PBMCs or T cells enriched from blood (not recorded which). These receptor sequences come from a young woman who had recovered from COVID-19.

The J gene is TRBJ1-5, the V gene TRBV28; perhaps TRBD1 as D (5 bases). The CDR3 has 15 amino acids. CDR1 and CDR2 from the germline V gene are MDHEN and SYDVKM. V lost 1 base and J lost 3, with 10 bases in between. DNA of the CDR3: TGTGCCAGCAGTTTATTGGGCAGGGCCAATCAGCCCCAGCATTTT. It specifies CASSLLGRANQPQHF. Looking up the rest from reference TRBV28 and TRBJ1-5 gives the full variable domain: DVKVTQSSRYLVKRTGEKVFLECVQDMDHENMFWYRQDPGLGLRLIYFSYDVKMKEKGDIPEGYSVSREKKERFSLILESASTNQTSMYLCASSLLGRANQPQHFGDGTRLSIL.

The rearrangement links TRBV30 to TRBJ1-4, with D perhaps matching TRBD1 (6 bases). The CDR3 extends over 15 amino acids. The germline CDR1 and CDR2 sequences are GTSNPN and SVGIG (reference sequence). V was cut by 3 bases and J by 5 bases, with 16 bases left in between. CDR3 protein: CAWRLGGQGNEKLFF. CDR3 bases: TGTGCCTGGAGGTTAGGCGGGCAGGGGAATGAAAAACTGTTTTTT.

This chain links TRBV13 with TRBJ2-3, with a tentative D call TRBD1 (6 bases). This CDR3 region has 12 residues. Between the trimmed V and J ends, which lost 5 bases and 3 bases, there was a span of 6 bases. Germline V gene lookup returns CDR1 PRHDT and CDR2 FYEKMQ (reference sequence). DNA of the CDR3: TGTGCCAGCAGCACAGGGACAGATACGCAGTATTTT. Translating gives CASSTGTDTQYF.

The chain recombines TRBV9 with TRBJ2-7; TRBD1 agrees at 11 bases. The CDR3 sequence is 17 residues long. The V gene's germline CDR1 is SGDLS and CDR2 YYNGEE. Trimming at V came to 0 bases and at J to 7 bases, leaving 12 bases not matched to a gene. CDR3 amino acids: CASSVDPHGQGAGEQYF. The CDR3 nucleotides are TGTGCCAGCAGCGTAGACCCTCATGGACAGGGGGCAGGTGAGCAGTACTTC. The full variable domain, completed using reference TRBV9 and TRBJ2-7, is DSGVTQTPKHLITATGQRVTLRCSPRSGDLSVYWYQQSLDQGLQFLIQYYNGEERAKGNILERFSAQQFPDLHSELNLSSLELGDSALYFCASSVDPHGQGAGEQYFGPGTRLTVT.

This chain links TRBV25-1 with TRBJ2-3, with 8 bases fitting TRBD2. The CDR3 is 18 residues long. Losses at the gene ends were 1 base for V and 5 bases for J; bases not matched to a gene: 14. Per the germline V gene, CDR1 is MGHDK and CDR2 is SYGVNS. The CDR3 reads CASSESWASGSRRDTQYF. The CDR3, as DNA: TGTGCCAGCAGTGAATCCTGGGCGAGCGGGAGTAGAAGAGATACGCAGTATTTT. Full variable domain (rest looked up from reference TRBV25-1 and TRBJ2-3): EADIYQTPRYLVIGTGKKITLECSQTMGHDKMYWYQQDPGMELHLIHYSYGVNSTEKGDLSSESTVSRIRTEHFPLTLESARPSHTSQYLCASSESWASGSRRDTQYFGPGTRLTVL.

The rearrangement uses TRBV18 and TRBJ1-1, with D possibly being TRBD1 (5 bases). The ends were cut back, 3 bases at V and 6 bases at J, with 14 bases in the middle. Germline assignment: CDR1 KGHSH and CDR2 LQKENI. This CDR3 comprises 14 residues. CDR3 nucleotides: TGTGCCAGCTCACCTACCCAGGGAAGCGCTGAAGCTTTCTTT. It codes for CASSPTQGSAEAFF.

This chain connects TRBV5-4 to TRBJ2-3; a weak D match, TRBD1 (6 bases). The ends were cut back, 4 bases at V and 2 bases at J, with 17 bases in the middle. Germline V gives CDR1 SGHNT, CDR2 YYREEE (reference sequence). The CDR3 loop spans 16 amino acids. CDR3 nucleotide sequence: TGTGCCAGCAGCCGGTTACAGGGCGTCAACACAGATACGCAGTATTTT. It yields the protein CASSRLQGVNTDTQYF. Using reference TRBV5-4 and TRBJ2-3 for the parts outside the CDR3, the full variable domain is ETGVTQSPTHLIKTRGQQVTLRCSSQSGHNTVSWYQQALGQGPQFIFQYYREEENGRGNFPPRFSGLQFPNYSSELNVNALELDDSALYLCASSRLQGVNTDTQYFGPGTRLTVL.

The gene calls are TRBV7-3 and TRBJ2-2, with a possible D match to TRBD2 (5 bases). V was trimmed by 5 bases and J by 0 bases, leaving 10 bases between them. The length of the CDR3 is 15 residues. Per the germline V gene, CDR1 is SGHTA and CDR2 is FQGTGA. The CDR3 DNA reads as TGTGCCAGCAGCCCACGGACTGCGAACACCGGGGAGCTGTTTTTT. Its translation: CASSPRTANTGELFF.

The J gene is TRBJ2-7, the V gene TRBV18, with D possibly being TRBD1 (8 bases). Between the trimmed V and J ends, which lost 3 bases and 3 bases, there was a span of 18 bases. This CDR3 has 16 residues. CDR1 is KGHSH, CDR2 LQKENI, per germline. In DNA form, the CDR3 reads TGTGCCAGCTCACCCACAGGGGGAGGGGTACTCTACGAGCAGTACTTC. Amino acids: CASSPTGGGVLYEQYF.

This clone was detected once. V usage is TRBV28 and J usage is TRBJ2-5; 11 nucleotides agree with TRBD2. Trimming took 5 bases from V and 7 from J; bases not matched to a gene: 3. This CDR3 is built from 13 residues. The germline CDR1 and CDR2 sequences are MDHEN and SYDVKM. The CDR3 bases are TGTGCCAGCAGTCCCCTAGCGGGAGGGACCCAGTACTTC. Amino acids: CASSPLAGGTQYF.

This chain connects TRBV4-2 to TRBJ2-7; 10 bases match TRBD2. Germline lookup yields CDR1 LGHNA and CDR2 YNFKEQ. The J segment lost 4 bases and the V segment lost 0 bases, leaving 9 bases of the junction unmatched. CDR3 length: 17 amino acids. The CDR3 spells CASSQEKGLAGVYEQYF. CDR3 in DNA: TGTGCCAGCAGCCAAGAGAAGGGCCTAGCGGGAGTGTACGAGCAGTACTTC.